Below, 11 T cell receptor beta chains from the same sample are listed, as sequenced in a study of identical twins. TCRdb fed the 5' RACE reads into MiXCR, producing one record per CDR3 protein. The data contain a few hundred thousand distinct CDR3 sequences, 10% to 15% of them singletons. The same data also went into a second study, on yellow fever vaccine responses in identical twins.

The sequenced material came from memory (CD45RO+) T cells sorted from blood. The receptors shown here come from a woman aged 18 to 35 in good health.

This clonotype was counted a single time. The chain links TRBV30 to TRBJ2-3, with 7 positions matching TRBD1. CDR1 and CDR2 from the germline V gene are GTSNPN and SVGIG (reference sequence). The V and J ends lost 1 base and 2 bases, in that order; junction bases with no gene match: 9. The CDR3 is 16 residues long. Here the CDR3 DNA reads TGTGCCTGGAGTGAGGGGACAGTGGTGATCACAGATACGCAGTATTTT. Its protein product is CAWSEGTVVITDTQYF.

J is TRBJ2-7 and V is TRBV27; D might be TRBD1 or TRBD2, each matching 6 bases. The CDR3 runs to 14 residues. Germline loops: CDR1 MNHEY, CDR2 SMNVEV (reference sequence). V was pared by 5 bases and J by 0 bases, with 11 bases between. As DNA, the CDR3 is TGTGCCAGCAGTCGCAAGGGGGGCTCCTACGAGCAGTACTTC. Residues: CASSRKGGSYEQYF.

The V and J genes are TRBV15 and TRBJ2-3; D not certain. Germline CDR1 and CDR2: LNHNV and YYDKDF (reference sequence). Trimming took 8 bases from V and 3 from J, leaving 15 bases between them. The CDR3 sequence is 14 residues long. For the CDR3, the DNA is TGTGCCACCCACACCGGAGTCGGAACAGATACGCAGTATTTT. Encoded protein: CATHTGVGTDTQYF.

This clonotype was seen a handful of times. The chain joins TRBV18 to TRBJ2-7; D ambiguous. Germline CDR1 and CDR2: KGHSH and LQKENI. Trimming took off 6 bases at V and 3 bases at J, with 9 bases between the two ends. CDR3 length: 12 amino acids. The CDR3 sequence is CASSSSRYEQYF. The CDR3 nucleotides are TGTGCCAGCTCGAGCAGCCGCTACGAGCAGTACTTC.

Ten or more counts support this clonotype. One end of the junction varies from germline; a read error may be responsible. The chain joins TRBV12-3 or TRBV12-4 to TRBJ2-7, with 11 nucleotides matching TRBD2. This CDR3 has 14 amino acids. CDR3 sequence reads: CASRPTSGSPILHF. For the CDR3, the DNA is TGTGCCAGCAGACCTACTAGCGGGAGCCCCATTTTGCACTTC.

The chain joins TRBV7-9 to TRBJ2-5, with D possibly being TRBD2 (6 bases). CDR1 SEHNR and CDR2 FQNEAQ come from the germline V gene (reference sequence). This CDR3 contains 15 residues. The V and J ends lost 2 bases and 2 bases respectively, with 12 bases between them. The DNA of the CDR3 is TGTGCCAGCAGCTTATTGAGGCGGGGACAAGAGACCCAGTACTTC. This translates into CASSLLRRGQETQYF.

This chain connects TRBV28 to TRBJ2-1; 11 nucleotides match TRBD2. This CDR3 region has 16 residues. Germline V gene lookup returns CDR1 MDHEN and CDR2 SYDVKM. Trimming cost V 4 bases and J 3 bases; bases outside gene matches: 5. CDR3 in DNA: TGTGCCAGCAGTTCTAGAACTAGCGGGGGCTACAATGAGCAGTTCTTC. It is translated as CASSSRTSGGYNEQFF. Full variable domain (remainder filled in from reference TRBV28 and TRBJ2-1): DVKVTQSSRYLVKRTGEKVFLECVQDMDHENMFWYRQDPGLGLRLIYFSYDVKMKEKGDIPEGYSVSREKKERFSLILESASTNQTSMYLCASSSRTSGGYNEQFFGPGTRLTVL.

This clonotype was counted between two and nine times. J is TRBJ2-3 and V is TRBV9, with D unresolved. Germline V gene lookup returns CDR1 SGDLS and CDR2 YYNGEE. The ends were cut back, 2 bases at V and 4 bases at J, with 14 bases in the middle. CDR3 length: 15 amino acids. The CDR3 here is CASSVGPLAPDTQYF. CDR3 coding DNA: TGTGCCAGCAGCGTTGGGCCCCTCGCCCCAGATACGCAGTATTTT.

The gene calls are TRBV20-1 and TRBJ2-7, with 7 bases lining up with TRBD1. V was clipped by 6 bases and J by 0 bases; unmatched bases: 8. This CDR3 has 14 amino acids. CDR1 is DFQATT, CDR2 SNEGSKA, per germline (reference sequence). CDR3 sequence (DNA): TGCAGTGCCAGGGGTGGGGACAGCTCCTACGAGCAGTACTTC. Translating it yields CSARGGDSSYEQYF.

The CDR3 sequence: CASSHGTGELFF. The CDR3 bases are TGTGCCAGCAGCCATGGAACCGGGGAGCTGTTTTTT. V gene TRBV3-1 combines with J gene TRBJ2-2, with D unresolved. This CDR3 is 12 amino acids long. Germline assignment: CDR1 LGHDT and CDR2 YNNKEL (reference sequence). V was shortened by 3 bases and J by 5 bases, with 4 bases between the two germline ends.

Only a few counts were recorded for this clonotype. V gene TRBV5-1 combines with J gene TRBJ2-4; no clear D. V lost 4 bases and J 0 bases, leaving 14 bases between the germline ends. The CDR3 is 16 residues long. Germline V lookup: CDR1 SGHRS, CDR2 YFSETQ. In DNA form, the CDR3 reads TGCGCCAGCAGCCCAACGGGCGCATTAGCCAAAAACATTCAGTACTTC. This encodes CASSPTGALAKNIQYF.